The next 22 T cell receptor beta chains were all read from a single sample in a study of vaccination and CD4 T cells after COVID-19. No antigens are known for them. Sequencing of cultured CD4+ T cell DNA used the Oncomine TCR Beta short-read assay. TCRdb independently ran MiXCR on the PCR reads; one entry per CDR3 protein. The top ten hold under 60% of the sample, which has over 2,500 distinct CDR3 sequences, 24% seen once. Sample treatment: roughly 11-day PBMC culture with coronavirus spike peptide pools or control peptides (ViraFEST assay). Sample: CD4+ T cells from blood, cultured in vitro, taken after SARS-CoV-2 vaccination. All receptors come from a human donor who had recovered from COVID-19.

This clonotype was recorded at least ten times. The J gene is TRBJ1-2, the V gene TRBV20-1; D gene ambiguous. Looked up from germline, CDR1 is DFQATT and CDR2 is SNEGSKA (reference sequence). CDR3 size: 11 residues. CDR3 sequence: CSAHAGSGYTF. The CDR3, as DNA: TGCAGCGCCCATGCGGGTAGTGGCTACACCTTC.

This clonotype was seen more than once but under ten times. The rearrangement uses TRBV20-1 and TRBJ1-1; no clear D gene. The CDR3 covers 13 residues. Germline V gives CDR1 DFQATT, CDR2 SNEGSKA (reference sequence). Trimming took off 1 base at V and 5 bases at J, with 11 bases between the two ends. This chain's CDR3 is CSARGTANTEAFF. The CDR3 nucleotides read TGCAGTGCTAGAGGGACGGCGAATACTGAAGCTTTCTTT.

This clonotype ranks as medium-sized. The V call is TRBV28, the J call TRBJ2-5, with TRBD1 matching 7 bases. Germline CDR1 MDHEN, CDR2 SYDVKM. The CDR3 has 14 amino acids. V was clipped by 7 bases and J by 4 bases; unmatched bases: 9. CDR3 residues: CASTSTGIGETQYF. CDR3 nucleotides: TGTGCCAGCACTTCGACAGGGATTGGAGAGACCCAGTACTTC.

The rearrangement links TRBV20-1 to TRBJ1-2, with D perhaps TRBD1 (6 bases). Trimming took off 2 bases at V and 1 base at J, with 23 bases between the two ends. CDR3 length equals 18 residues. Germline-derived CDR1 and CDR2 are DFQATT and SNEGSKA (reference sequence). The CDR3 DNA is TGCAGTGCTAGACCCCATCAAGGGGGAGGGGCGCATAACTATGGCTACACCTTC. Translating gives CSARPHQGGGAHNYGYTF.

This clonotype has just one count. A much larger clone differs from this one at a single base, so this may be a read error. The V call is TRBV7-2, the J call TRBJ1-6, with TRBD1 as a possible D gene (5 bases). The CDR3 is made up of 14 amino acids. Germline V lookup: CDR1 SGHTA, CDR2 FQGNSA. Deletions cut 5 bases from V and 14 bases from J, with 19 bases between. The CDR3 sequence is CASSPGGDGIALHF. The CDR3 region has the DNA TGTGCCAGCAGCCCCGGGGGAGACGGTATCGCCCTCCACTTT. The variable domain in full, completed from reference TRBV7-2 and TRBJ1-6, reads GAGVSQSPSNKVTEKGKDVELRCDPISGHTALYWYRQSLGQGLEFLIYFQGNSAPDKSGLPSDRFSAERTGGSVSTLTIQRTQQEDSAVYLCASSPGGDGIALHFGNGTRLTVT.

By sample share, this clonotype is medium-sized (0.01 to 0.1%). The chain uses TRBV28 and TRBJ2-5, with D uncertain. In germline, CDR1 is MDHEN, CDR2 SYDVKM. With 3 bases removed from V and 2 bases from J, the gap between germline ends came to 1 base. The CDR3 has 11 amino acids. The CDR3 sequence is CASSFQETQYF. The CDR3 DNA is TGTGCCAGCAGTTTTCAAGAGACCCAGTACTTC. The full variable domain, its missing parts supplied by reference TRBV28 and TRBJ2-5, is DVKVTQSSRYLVKRTGEKVFLECVQDMDHENMFWYRQDPGLGLRLIYFSYDVKMKEKGDIPEGYSVSREKKERFSLILESASTNQTSMYLCASSFQETQYFGPGTRLLVL.

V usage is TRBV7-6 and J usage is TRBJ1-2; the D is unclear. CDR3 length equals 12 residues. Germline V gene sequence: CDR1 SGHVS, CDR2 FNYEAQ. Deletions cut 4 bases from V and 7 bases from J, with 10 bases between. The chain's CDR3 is CASSSYLGGYTF. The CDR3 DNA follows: TGTGCCAGCAGCTCGTACTTGGGTGGCTACACCTTC.

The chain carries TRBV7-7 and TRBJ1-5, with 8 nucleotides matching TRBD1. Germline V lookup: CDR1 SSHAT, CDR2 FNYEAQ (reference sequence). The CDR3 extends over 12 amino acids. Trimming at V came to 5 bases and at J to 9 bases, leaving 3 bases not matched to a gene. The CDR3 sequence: CASSIDRGPQHF. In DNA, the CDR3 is TGTGCCAGCAGCATTGACAGGGGGCCCCAGCATTTT.

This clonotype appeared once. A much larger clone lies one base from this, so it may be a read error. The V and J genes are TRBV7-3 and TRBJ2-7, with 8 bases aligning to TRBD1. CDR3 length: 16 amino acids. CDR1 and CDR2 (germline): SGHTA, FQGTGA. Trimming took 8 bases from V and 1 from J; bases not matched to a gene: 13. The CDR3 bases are TGTGCCAGCGGCCCTGGGGGATACAGGGGGTCCTACGAGCAGTACTTC. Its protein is CASGPGGYRGSYEQYF. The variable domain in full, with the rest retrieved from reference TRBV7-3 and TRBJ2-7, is GAGVSQTPSNKVTEKGKYVELRCDPISGHTALYWYRQSLGQGPEFLIYFQGTGAADDSGLPNDRFFAVRPEGSVSTLKIQRTERGDSAVYLCASGPGGYRGSYEQYFGPGTRLTVT.

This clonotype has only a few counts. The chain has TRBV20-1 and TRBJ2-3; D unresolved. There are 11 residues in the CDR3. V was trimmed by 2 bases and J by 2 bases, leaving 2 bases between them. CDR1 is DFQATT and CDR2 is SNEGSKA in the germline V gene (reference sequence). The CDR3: CSARNTDTQYF. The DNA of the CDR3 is TGCAGTGCTAGAAACACAGATACGCAGTATTTT.

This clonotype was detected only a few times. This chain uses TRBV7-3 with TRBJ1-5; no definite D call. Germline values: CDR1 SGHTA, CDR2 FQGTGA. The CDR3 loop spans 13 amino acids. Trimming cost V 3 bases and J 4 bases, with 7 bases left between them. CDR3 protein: CASSLGANQPQHF. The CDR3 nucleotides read TGTGCCAGCAGCTTGGGTGCGAATCAGCCCCAGCATTTT.

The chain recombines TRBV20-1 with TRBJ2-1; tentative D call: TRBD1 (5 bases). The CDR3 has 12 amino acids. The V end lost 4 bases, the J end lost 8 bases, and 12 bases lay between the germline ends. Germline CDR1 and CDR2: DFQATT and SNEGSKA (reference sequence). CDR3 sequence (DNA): TGCAGTGCTATTCTTCTACAGGATGAGCAGTTCTTC. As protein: CSAILLQDEQFF.

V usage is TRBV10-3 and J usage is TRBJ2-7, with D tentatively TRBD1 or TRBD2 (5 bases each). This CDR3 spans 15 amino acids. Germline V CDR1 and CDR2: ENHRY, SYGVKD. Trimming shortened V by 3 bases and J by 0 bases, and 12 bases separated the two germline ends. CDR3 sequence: CAISDRDASSYEQYF. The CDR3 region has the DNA TGTGCCATCAGTGATCGGGACGCGAGCTCCTACGAGCAGTACTTC.

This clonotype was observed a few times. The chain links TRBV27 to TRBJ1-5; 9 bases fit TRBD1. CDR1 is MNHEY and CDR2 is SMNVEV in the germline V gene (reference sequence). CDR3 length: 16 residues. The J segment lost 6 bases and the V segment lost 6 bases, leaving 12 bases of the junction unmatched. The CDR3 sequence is CASRDERDRACQPQHF. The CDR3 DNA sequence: TGTGCCAGCAGGGATGAACGGGACAGGGCATGTCAGCCCCAGCATTTT.

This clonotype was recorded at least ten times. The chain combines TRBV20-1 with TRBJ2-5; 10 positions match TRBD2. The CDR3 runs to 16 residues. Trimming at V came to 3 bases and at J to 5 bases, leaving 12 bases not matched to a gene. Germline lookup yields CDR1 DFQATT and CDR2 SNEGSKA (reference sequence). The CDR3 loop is CSARPQLAGVQETQYF. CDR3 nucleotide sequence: TGCAGTGCTAGGCCCCAGCTAGCGGGGGTACAGGAGACCCAGTACTTC.

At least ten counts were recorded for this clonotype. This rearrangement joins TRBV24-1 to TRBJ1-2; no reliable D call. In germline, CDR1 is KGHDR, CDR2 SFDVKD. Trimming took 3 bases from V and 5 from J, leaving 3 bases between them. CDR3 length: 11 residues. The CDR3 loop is CATSDPYGYTF. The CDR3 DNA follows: TGTGCCACCAGTGATCCTTATGGCTACACCTTC.

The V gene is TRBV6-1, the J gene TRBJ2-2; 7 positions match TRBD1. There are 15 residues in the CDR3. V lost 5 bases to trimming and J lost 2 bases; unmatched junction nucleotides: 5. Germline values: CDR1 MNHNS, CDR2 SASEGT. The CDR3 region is CASSPGTANTGELFF. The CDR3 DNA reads TGTGCCAGCAGTCCAGGGACAGCCAACACCGGGGAGCTGTTTTTT.

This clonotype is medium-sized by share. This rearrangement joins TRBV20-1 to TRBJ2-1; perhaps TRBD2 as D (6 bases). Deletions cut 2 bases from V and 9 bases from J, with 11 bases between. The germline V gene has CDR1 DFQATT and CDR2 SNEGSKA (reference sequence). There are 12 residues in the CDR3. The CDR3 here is CSARRVGGEQFF. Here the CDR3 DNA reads TGCAGTGCTAGAAGGGTCGGGGGTGAGCAGTTCTTC.

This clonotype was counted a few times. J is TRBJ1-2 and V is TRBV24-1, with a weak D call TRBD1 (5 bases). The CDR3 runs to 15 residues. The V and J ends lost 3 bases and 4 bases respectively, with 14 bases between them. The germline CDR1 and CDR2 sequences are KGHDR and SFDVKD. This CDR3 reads CATSDLDSGRYGYTF. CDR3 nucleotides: TGTGCCACCAGTGATCTAGACAGCGGACGCTATGGCTACACCTTC.

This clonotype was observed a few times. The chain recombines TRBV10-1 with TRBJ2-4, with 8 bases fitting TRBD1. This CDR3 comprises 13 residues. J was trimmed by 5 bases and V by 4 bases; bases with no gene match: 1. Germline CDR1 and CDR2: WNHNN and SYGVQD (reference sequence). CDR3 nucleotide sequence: TGCGCCAGCAGTGCAGGGGGCGAAAACATTCAGTACTTC. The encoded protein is CASSAGGENIQYF.

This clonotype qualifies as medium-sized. The CDR3 DNA reads as TGCAGTGCCCGGGGAGGGGTCCCCACAGATACGCAGTATTTT. Encoded protein: CSARGGVPTDTQYF. The V call is TRBV20-1, the J call TRBJ2-3; 7 nucleotides align to TRBD2. The J segment lost 2 bases and the V segment lost 6 bases, leaving 8 bases of the junction unmatched. The CDR3 is made up of 14 amino acids. Germline CDR1 is DFQATT and CDR2 is SNEGSKA (reference sequence).

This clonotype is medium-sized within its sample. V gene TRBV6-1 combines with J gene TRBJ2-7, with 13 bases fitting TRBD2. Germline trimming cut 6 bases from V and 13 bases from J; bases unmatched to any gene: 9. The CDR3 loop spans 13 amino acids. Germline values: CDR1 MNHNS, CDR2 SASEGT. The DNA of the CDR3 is TGTGCCAGCAGAAGGACTAGCGGGGGAGGACCCTACTTC. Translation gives CASRRTSGGGPYF.